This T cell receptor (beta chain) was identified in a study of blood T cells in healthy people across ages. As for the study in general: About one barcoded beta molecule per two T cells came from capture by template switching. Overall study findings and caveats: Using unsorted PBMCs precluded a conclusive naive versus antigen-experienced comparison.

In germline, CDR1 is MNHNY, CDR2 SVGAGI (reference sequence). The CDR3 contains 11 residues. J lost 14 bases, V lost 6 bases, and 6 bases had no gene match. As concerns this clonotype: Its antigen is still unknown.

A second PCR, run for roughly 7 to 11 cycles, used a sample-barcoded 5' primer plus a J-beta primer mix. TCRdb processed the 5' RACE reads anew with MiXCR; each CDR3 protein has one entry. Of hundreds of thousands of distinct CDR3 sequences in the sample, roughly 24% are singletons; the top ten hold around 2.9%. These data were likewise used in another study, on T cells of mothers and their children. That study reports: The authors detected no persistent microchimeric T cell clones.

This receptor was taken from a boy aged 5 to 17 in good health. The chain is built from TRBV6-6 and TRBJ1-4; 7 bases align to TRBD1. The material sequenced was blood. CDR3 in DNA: TGTGCCAGCAGAGTACAGGGGCCGCTGTTTTTT. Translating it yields CASRVQGPLFF.